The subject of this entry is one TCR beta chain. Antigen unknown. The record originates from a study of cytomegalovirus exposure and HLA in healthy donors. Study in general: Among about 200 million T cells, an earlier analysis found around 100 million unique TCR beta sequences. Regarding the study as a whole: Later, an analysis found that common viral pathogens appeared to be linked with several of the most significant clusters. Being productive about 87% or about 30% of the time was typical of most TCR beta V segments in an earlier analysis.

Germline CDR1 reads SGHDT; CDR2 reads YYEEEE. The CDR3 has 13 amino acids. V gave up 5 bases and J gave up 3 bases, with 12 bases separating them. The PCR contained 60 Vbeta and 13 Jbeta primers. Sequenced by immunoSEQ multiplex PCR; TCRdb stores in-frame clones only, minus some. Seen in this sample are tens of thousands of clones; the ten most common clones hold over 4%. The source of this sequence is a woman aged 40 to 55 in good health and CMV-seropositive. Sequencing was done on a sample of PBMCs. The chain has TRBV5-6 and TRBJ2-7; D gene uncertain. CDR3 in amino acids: CASRSTAVYEQYF. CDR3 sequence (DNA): TGTGCCAGCAGGTCAACGGCGGTCTACGAGCAGTACTTC.